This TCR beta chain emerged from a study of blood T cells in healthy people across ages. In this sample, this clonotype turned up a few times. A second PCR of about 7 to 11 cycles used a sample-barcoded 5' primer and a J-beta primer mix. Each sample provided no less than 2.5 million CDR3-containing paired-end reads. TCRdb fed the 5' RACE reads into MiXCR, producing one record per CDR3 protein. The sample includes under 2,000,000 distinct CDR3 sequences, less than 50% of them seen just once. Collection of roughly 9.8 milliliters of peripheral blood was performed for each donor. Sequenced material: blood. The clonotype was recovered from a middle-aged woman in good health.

The CDR3 DNA is TGTGCCAGCAGTTTTTTGGAGGGGGGTCGAGGCAATGAGCAGTTCTTC. The encoded protein is CASSFLEGGRGNEQFF. The chain has TRBV28 and TRBJ2-1; tentatively, D is TRBD1 or TRBD2 (6 bases each). The CDR3 sequence is 16 residues long. V was clipped by 3 bases and J by 6 bases, with 18 bases between them. Germline V gene lookup returns CDR1 MDHEN and CDR2 SYDVKM.